The present entry profiles one T cell receptor beta chain with its context. Its antigen is not identified. The CDR3 extends over 14 amino acids. This entry belongs to a study of vaccination effects on CD4 cells after COVID-19. Study as a whole: Sampling occurred a median 72 days post second dose, range 14 to 241. Overall study findings and caveats: Within healthy vaccinees, only 1 of 255 vaccine-induced clones displayed cross-reactivity with common cold coronaviruses.

Method: immunoSEQ multiplex PCR; TCRdb's copy keeps in-frame clones and lacks some. Altogether 55,000 to 70,000 clones are present, roughly 80% being singletons, with the ten largest covering about 0.91%. In the ViraFEST assay, antigen-specific CD4+ clonotypes were identified by expansion after peptide-pool stimulation. Having been cultured for ten to eleven days, the cells underwent CD4+ T cell isolation. Everyone in the study got two shots of either the BNT162b2 or mRNA-1273 vaccine. No vaccinee had earlier SARS-CoV-2 infection, and nucleocapsid antibodies were negative. Supplemented with about 9.9 IU/ml IL-2 and 10 ug/ml peptides, a few million PBMC per well were kept in culture.

The specimen comprised CD4+ T cells from PBMCs cultured with HCoV-OC43 spike peptides, sampled after COVID-19 vaccination. Noted subset: HCoV-OC43 spike overlapping peptide pool stimulation. J is TRBJ2-7 and V is TRBV21-1; TRBD1 reflects the table's D call only, with no check against the DNA. TRBV21-1 is given as a pseudogene. The TCR was taken from a human donor who received a COVID-19 vaccine. CDR3 nucleotide sequence: TGTGCCAGCAGCATCCGGGACACTTCCTACGAGCAGTACGTC. It codes for CASSIRDTSYEQYV.